One T cell receptor beta chain is described in this entry. Via MiXCR, TCRdb re-called the RT-PCR reads, giving one row per CDR3 protein. The repertoire has almost 700,000 distinct CDR3 sequences, 14% of them found once; the top ten carry roughly 3.9%. Germline-derived CDR1 and CDR2 are LGHNA and YNFKEQ. The V segment lost 4 bases and the J segment 1 base; nucleotides outside the gene matches: 9. The CDR3 totals 17 residues. This TCR came from a female donor in good health, serving as a healthy control. The genes are TRBV4-2 and TRBJ2-7, with 11 nucleotides matching TRBD2. Sample: memory CD4+ T cells from blood. CDR3 bases: TGTGCCAGCAGCCCTCAGGCGACTAGCGGGATATCCTACGAGCAGTACTTC. Translated, it gives CASSPQATSGISYEQYF.